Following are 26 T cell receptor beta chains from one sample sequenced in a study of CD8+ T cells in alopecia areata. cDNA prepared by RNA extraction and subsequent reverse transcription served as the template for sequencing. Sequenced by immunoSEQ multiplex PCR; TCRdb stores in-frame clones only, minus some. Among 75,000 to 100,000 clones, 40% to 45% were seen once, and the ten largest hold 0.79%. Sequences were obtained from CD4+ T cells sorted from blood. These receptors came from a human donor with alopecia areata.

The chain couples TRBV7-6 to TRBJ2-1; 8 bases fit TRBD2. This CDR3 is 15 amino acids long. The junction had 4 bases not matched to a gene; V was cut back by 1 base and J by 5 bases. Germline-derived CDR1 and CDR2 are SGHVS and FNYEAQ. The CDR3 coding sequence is TGTGCCAGCAGCTTAGTAACTAGCGGAAACAATGAGCAGTTCTTC. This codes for CASSLVTSGNNEQFF.

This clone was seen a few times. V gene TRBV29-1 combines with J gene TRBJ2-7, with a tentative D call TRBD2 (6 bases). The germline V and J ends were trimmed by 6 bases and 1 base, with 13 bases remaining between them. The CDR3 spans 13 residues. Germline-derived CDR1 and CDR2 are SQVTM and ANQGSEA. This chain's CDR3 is CSVSPAGSYEQYF. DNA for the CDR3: TGCAGCGTGTCCCCGGCGGGGTCCTACGAGCAGTACTTC.

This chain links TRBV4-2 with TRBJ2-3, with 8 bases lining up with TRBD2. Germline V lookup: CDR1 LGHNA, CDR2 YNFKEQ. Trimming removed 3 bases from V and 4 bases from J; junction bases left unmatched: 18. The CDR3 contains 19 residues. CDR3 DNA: TGTGCCAGCAGCCAGGAATTAACTTCCGGGACTAGGGCTCCAGATACGCAGTATTTT. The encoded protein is CASSQELTSGTRAPDTQYF.

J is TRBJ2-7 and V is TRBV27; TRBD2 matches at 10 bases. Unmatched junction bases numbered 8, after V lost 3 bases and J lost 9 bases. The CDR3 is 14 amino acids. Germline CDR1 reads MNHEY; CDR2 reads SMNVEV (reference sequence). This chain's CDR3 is CASSFTVAGGVQYF. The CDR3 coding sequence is TGTGCCAGCAGTTTTACCGTAGCGGGAGGTGTGCAGTACTTC.

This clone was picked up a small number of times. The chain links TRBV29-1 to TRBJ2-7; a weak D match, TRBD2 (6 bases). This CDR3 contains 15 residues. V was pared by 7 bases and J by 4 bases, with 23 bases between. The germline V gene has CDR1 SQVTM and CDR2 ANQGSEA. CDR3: CSATGAARRGYEQYF. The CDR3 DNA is TGCAGCGCGACCGGGGCGGCCCGCCGGGGGTACGAGCAGTACTTC.

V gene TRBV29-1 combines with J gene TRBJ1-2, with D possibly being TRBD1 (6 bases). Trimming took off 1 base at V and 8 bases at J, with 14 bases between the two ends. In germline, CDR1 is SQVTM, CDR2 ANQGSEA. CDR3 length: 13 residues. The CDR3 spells CSVEARLGAGYTF. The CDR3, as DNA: TGCAGCGTTGAAGCTCGATTGGGGGCGGGCTACACCTTC.

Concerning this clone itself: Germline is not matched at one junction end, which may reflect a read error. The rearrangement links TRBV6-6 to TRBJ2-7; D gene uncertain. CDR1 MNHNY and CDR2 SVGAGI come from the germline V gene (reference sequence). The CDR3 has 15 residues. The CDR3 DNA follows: TGTGCCAGCAGTTACTCGGTCCGAGTCTCCGACGAGCAGTACTTC. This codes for CASSYSVRVSDEQYF.

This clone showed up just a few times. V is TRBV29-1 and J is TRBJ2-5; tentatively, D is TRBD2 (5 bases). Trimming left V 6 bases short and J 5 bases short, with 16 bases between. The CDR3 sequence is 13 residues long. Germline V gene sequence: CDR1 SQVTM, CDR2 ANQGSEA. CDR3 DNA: TGCAGCGTGACGGAGAGGGCAAGGGAGACCCAGTACTTC. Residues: CSVTERARETQYF.

The CDR3 coding sequence is TGTGCCTGGAGTGCAGGTGGTAGCGGAGAGACCCAGTACTTC. Translated, it gives CAWSAGGSGETQYF. The chain employs TRBV30 and TRBJ2-5; D possibly corresponds to TRBD2 (6 bases). Germline CDR1 reads GTSNPN; CDR2 reads SVGIG (reference sequence). V lost 1 base and J 4 bases, leaving 13 bases between the germline ends. The CDR3 totals 14 residues. Full variable domain (missing parts from reference TRBV30 and TRBJ2-5): SQTIHQWPATLVQPVGSPLSLECTVEGTSNPNLYWYRQAAGRGLQLLFYSVGIGQISSEVPQNLSASRPQDRQFILSSKKLLLSDSGFYLCAWSAGGSGETQYFGPGTRLLVL.

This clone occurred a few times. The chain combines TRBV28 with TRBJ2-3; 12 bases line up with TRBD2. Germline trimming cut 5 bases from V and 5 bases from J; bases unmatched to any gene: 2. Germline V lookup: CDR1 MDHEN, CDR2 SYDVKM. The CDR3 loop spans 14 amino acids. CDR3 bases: TGTGCCAGCAGTACACTAGCGGGGGGAGATACGCAGTATTTT. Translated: CASSTLAGGDTQYF.

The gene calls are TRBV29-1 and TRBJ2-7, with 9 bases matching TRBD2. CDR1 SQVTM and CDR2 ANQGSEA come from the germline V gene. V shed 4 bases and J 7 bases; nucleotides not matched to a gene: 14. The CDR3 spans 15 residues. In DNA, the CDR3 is TGCAGCGTTGTTCCCAGAGTAGCGGGGGTTGCTGAGCAGTACTTC. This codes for CSVVPRVAGVAEQYF.

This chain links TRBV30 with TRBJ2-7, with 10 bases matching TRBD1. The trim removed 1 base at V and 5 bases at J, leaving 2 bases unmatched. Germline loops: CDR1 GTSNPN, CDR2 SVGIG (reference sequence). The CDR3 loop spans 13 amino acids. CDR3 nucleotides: TGTGCCTGGAGTGGGGACAGGGGACACGAGCAGTACTTC. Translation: CAWSGDRGHEQYF.

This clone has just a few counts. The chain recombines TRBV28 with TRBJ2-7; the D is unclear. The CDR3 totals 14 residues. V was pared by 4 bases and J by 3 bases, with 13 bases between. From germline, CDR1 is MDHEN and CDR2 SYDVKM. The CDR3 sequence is CASSSSDRGYEQYF. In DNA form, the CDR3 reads TGTGCCAGCAGTTCTTCCGATAGAGGCTACGAGCAGTACTTC. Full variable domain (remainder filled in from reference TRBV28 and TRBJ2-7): DVKVTQSSRYLVKRTGEKVFLECVQDMDHENMFWYRQDPGLGLRLIYFSYDVKMKEKGDIPEGYSVSREKKERFSLILESASTNQTSMYLCASSSSDRGYEQYFGPGTRLTVT.

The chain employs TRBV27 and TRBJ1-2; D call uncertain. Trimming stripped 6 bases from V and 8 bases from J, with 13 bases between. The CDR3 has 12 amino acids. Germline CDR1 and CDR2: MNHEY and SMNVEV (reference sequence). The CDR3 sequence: CASSTGEGGYTF. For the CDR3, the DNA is TGTGCCAGCAGCACCGGAGAGGGCGGCTACACCTTC.

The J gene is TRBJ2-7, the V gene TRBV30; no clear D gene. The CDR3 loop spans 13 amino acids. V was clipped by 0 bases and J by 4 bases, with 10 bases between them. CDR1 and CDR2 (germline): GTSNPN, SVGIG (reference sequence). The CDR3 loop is CAWSVEVGYEQYF. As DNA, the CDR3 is TGTGCCTGGAGTGTAGAGGTCGGGTACGAGCAGTACTTC.

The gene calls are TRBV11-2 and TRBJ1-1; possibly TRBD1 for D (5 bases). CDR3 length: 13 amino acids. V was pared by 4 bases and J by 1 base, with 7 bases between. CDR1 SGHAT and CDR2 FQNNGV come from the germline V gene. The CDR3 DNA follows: TGTGCCAGCAGCTCAGACAGGAACACTGAAGCTTTCTTT. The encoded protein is CASSSDRNTEAFF.

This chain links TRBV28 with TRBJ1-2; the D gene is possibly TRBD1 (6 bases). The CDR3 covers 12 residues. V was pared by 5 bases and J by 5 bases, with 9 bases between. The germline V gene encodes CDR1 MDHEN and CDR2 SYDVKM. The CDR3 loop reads CASSTTGYGYTF. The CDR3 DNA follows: TGTGCCAGCAGTACGACAGGATATGGCTACACCTTC.

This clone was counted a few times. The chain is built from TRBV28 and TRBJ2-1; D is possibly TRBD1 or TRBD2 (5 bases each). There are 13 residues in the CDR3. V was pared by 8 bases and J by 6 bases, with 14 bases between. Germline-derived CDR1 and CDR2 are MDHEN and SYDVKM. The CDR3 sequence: CASYEGRLNEQFF. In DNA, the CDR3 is TGTGCCAGCTACGAGGGGAGACTCAATGAGCAGTTCTTC.

The CDR3 loop reads CAWSGPQWNYGYTF. In nucleotides, the CDR3 is TGTGCCTGGAGTGGCCCGCAGTGGAACTATGGCTACACCTTC. The chain is built from TRBV30 and TRBJ1-2, with D hard to call. CDR3 length: 14 amino acids. The V and J ends lost 1 base and 2 bases respectively, with 11 bases between them. Germline lookup yields CDR1 GTSNPN and CDR2 SVGIG (reference sequence). Variable domain in full (rest from reference TRBV30 and TRBJ1-2): SQTIHQWPATLVQPVGSPLSLECTVEGTSNPNLYWYRQAAGRGLQLLFYSVGIGQISSEVPQNLSASRPQDRQFILSSKKLLLSDSGFYLCAWSGPQWNYGYTFGSGTRLTVV.

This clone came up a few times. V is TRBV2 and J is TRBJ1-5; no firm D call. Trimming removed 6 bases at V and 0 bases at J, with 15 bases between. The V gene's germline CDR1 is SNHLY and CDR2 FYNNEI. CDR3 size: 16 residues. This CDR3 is CASSTNSPDSNQPQHF. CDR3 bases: TGTGCCAGCAGCACCAACTCTCCGGATAGCAATCAGCCCCAGCATTTT.

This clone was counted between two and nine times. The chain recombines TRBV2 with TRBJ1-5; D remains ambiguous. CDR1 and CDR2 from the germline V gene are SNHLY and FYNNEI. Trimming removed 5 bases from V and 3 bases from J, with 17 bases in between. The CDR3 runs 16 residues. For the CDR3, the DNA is TGTGCCAGCAGTCGGCGGACCAGGCGGGACAATCAGCCCCAGCATTTT. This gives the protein CASSRRTRRDNQPQHF.

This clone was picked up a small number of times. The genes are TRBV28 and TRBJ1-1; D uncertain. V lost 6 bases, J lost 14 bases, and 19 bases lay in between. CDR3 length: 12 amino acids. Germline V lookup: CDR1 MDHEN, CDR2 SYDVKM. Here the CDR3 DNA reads TGTGCCAGCAGGACTCCGGGCCTCGAGGCGTTCTTT. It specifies CASRTPGLEAFF.

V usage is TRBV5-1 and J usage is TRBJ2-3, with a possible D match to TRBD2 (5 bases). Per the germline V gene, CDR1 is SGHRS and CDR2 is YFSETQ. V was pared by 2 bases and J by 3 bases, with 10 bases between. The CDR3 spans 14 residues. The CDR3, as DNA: TGCGCCAGCAGCTTATGGACTGGGACAGATACGCAGTATTTT. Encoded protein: CASSLWTGTDTQYF.

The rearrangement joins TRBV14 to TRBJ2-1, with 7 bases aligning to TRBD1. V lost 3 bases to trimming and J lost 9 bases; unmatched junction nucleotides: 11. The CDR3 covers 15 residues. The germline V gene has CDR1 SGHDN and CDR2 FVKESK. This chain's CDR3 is CASSHRSTGWSEQFF. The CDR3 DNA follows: TGTGCCAGCAGCCATCGATCGACAGGGTGGAGTGAGCAGTTCTTC.

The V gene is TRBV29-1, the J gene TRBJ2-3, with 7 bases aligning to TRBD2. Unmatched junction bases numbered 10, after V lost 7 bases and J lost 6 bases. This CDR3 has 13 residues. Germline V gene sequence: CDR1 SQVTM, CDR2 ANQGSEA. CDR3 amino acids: CSAQTSQVDTQYF. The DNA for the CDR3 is TGCAGCGCTCAGACTAGCCAGGTTGATACGCAGTATTTT.

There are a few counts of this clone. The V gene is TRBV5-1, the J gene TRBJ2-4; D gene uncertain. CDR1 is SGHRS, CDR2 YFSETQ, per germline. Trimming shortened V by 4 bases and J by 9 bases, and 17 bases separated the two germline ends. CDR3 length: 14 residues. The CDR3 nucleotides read TGCGCCAGCAGCCCCACCCCGGGCAACAGCATTCAGTACTTC. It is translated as CASSPTPGNSIQYF.